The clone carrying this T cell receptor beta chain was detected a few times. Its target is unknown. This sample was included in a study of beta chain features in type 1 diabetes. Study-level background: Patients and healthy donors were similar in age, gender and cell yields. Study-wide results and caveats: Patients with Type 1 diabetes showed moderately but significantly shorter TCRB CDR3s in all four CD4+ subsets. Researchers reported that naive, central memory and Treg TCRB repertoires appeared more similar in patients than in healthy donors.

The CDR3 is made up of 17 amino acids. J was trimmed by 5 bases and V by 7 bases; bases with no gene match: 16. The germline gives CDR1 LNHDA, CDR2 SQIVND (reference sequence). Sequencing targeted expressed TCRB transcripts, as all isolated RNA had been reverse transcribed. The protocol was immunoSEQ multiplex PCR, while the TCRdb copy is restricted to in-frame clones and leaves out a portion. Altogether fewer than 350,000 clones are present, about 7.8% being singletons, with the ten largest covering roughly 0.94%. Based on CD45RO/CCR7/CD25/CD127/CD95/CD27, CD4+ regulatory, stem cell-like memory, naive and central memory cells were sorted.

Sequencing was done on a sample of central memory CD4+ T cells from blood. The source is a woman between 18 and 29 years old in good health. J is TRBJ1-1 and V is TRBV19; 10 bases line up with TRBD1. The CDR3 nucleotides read TGTGCCAGTACCCGTGACAGGGGGCCTAGAGTCGGGACTGAAGCTTTCTTT. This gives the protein CASTRDRGPRVGTEAFF.